Listed below are T cell receptor beta chains from one sample, sequenced in a study of T cell changes during pregnancy in multiple sclerosis. Assay: immunoSEQ multiplex PCR; the TCRdb copy retains only in-frame clones and omits some. Here the sample spans around 79,000 clones, around nine tenths being singletons. This material consisted of CD4+ T cells from peripheral blood mononuclear cells, taken in the second trimester of pregnancy. Receptors originate from a female donor with multiple sclerosis, enrolled in a pregnancy study. Each CDR3 is given with its conserved first and last residue. D genes are given only for firm matches. Clone size is not always given. Where it is, it says once, few, many or a class for expanded clones.

D gene | clone size | J gene | V gene | CDR3 DNA | CDR3 protein
- | once | TRBJ1-4 | TRBV6-5 | TGTGCCAGCAGTTACTCGATCAGACTGAATGAAAAACTGTTTTTT | CASSYSIRLNEKLFF
- | - | TRBJ2-5 | TRBV7-6 | TGTGCCAGCAGCTTAGTCAGAGAGACCCAGTACTTC | CASSLVRETQYF
- | - | TRBJ2-7 | TRBV4-1 | TGCGCCAGCAGCCAAGATCTAGGCTACGAGCAGTACTTC | CASSQDLGYEQYF
- | - | TRBJ1-6 | TRBV25-1 | TGTGCCAGCAGGGAGGGAAATTCACCCCTCCACTTT | CASREGNSPLHF
- | - | TRBJ1-2 | TRBV2 | TGTGCCAGCAGTGCCAGTAGGGGGGGTACCCTAGCTAACTATGGCTACACCTTC | CASSASRGGTLANYGYTF
- | - | TRBJ1-1 | TRBV18 | TGTGCCAGCTCACCTACGGGGAACACTGAAGCTTTCTTT | CASSPTGNTEAFF
- | once | TRBJ1-6 | TRBV30 | TGTGCCTGGAGTGTACAGGTTCATTCACCCCTCCACTTT | CAWSVQVHSPLHF
TRBD1 | - | TRBJ1-3 | TRBV29-1 | TGCAGCGTTGAACAGGGGGCCTCTGGAAACACCATATATTTT | CSVEQGASGNTIYF
TRBD1 | - | TRBJ2-7 | TRBV15 | TGTGCCACCAGCGGCCGGACAGGGCGCGAGCAGTACTTC | CATSGRTGREQYF
TRBD2 | - | TRBJ2-3 | TRBV18 | TGTGCCAGCTCACCGAAGCAAGCGGGAGTTGGAGATACGCAGTATTTT | CASSPKQAGVGDTQYF
TRBD1 | - | TRBJ2-3 | TRBV9 | TGTGCCAGCAGCGCCCGGGACAGGAGCACAGATACGCAGTATTTT | CASSARDRSTDTQYF
- | - | TRBJ2-5 | TRBV14 | TGTGCCAGCAGCCAATCGGCAGGGCTCTCCAGGACCCAGTACTTC | CASSQSAGLSRTQYF
TRBD2 | - | TRBJ2-2 | TRBV5-6 | TGTGCCAGCAGCTTGGTGGGCCTACTAGCGGCGAACACCGGGGAGCTGTTTTTT | CASSLVGLLAANTGELFF
TRBD1 | - | TRBJ2-7 | TRBV19 | TGTGCCAGTAGCCTTGGACAGGCGGCCTCCTACGAGCAGTACTTC | CASSLGQAASYEQYF
- | - | TRBJ1-2 | TRBV27 | TGTGCCAGCAGTTTGCTGGGAGGGGTATACGGCTACACCTTC | CASSLLGGVYGYTF
TRBD1 | few | TRBJ1-5 | TRBV28 | TGTGCCAGCAGTCCACCTCAGGGGGCTGGGCAGCCCCAGCATTTT | CASSPPQGAGQPQHF
TRBD1 | - | TRBJ2-1 | TRBV29-1 | TGCAGCCACCCAGGGGGCTCTTACAATGAGCAGTTCTTC | CSHPGGSYNEQFF
TRBD1 | - | TRBJ2-7 | TRBV11-3 | TGTGCCAGCAGCCCTACAGGGGGCGGCTACGAGCAGTACTTC | CASSPTGGGYEQYF
- | - | TRBJ2-3 | TRBV2 | TGTGCCAGCCAAACAACAGGCACAGATACGCAGTATTTT | CASQTTGTDTQYF
- | - | TRBJ1-1 | TRBV7-3 | TGTGCCAGCAGCTTAGATCCTATGAACACTGAAGCTTTCTTT | CASSLDPMNTEAFF
- | - | TRBJ2-3 | TRBV5-1 | TGCGCCAGCAGCTTGGGGGGCTATACAGATACGCAGTATTTT | CASSLGGYTDTQYF
TRBD2 | - | TRBJ2-1 | TRBV19 | TGTGCCAGTAGGAGGACTAGCGTCGATGAGCAGTTCTTC | CASRRTSVDEQFF
TRBD1 | - | TRBJ1-5 | TRBV27 | TGTGCCAGCAGTAGAGGGGCTCCGGGACAGGCCGATTATAGCAATCAGCCCCAGCATTTT | CASSRGAPGQADYSNQPQHF
- | - | TRBJ2-3 | TRBV9 | TGTGCCAGCCGCGAGCGGGCAGATACGCAGTATTTT | CASRERADTQYF
TRBD1 | - | TRBJ1-5 | TRBV30 | TGTGCCTGGAGTGAACAGGGGAGTCAGCCCCAGCATTTT | CAWSEQGSQPQHF
TRBD1 | - | TRBJ2-1 | TRBV27 | TGTGCCAGTAGACGGATTCTTGGGACAGGGGATGGGAATGAGCAGTTCTTC | CASRRILGTGDGNEQFF
- | once | TRBJ1-2 | TRBV18 | TGTGCCAGCTCACCAGCCACAGCCCCTGGGGGCTACACCTTC | CASSPATAPGGYTF
TRBD1 | once | TRBJ1-1 | TRBV10-2 | TGCGCCAGCAGTGAGGGACAGGGGGTGGGGAACACTGAAGCTTTCTTT | CASSEGQGVGNTEAFF
- | - | TRBJ1-2 | TRBV9 | TGTGCCAGCAGCGCCCCCGGGGGTAACTATGGCTACACCTTC | CASSAPGGNYGYTF
TRBD2 | - | TRBJ2-7 | TRBV27 | TGTGCCAGCAGGTTTAGCGGGGGACACGAGCAGTACTTC | CASRFSGGHEQYF
- | - | TRBJ1-5 | TRBV19 | TGTGCCACAAGAACCGGGATCTCAGCGGGGGGCAATCAGCCCCAGCATTTT | CATRTGISAGGNQPQHF
- | - | TRBJ2-3 | TRBV27 | TGTGCCAGCAGTTTCGTGTTCACAGATACGCAGTATTTT | CASSFVFTDTQYF
TRBD1 | medium-sized | TRBJ2-1 | TRBV7-3 | TGTGCCAGCAGCCCCGGACAGGGAGTCGACAATGAGCAGTTCTTC | CASSPGQGVDNEQFF
- | - | TRBJ2-1 | TRBV7-2 | TGTGCCAGCAGCTTAGTCGGCGGGACAGCCTACAATGAGCAGTTCTTC | CASSLVGGTAYNEQFF
- | - | TRBJ1-2 | TRBV5-1 | TGCGCCAGCAGCTGGGGGTTGGCCGGCGGGGACGGCTACACCTTC | CASSWGLAGGDGYTF
- | - | TRBJ1-4 | TRBV6-5 | TGTGCCAGCAGTACGGGGGGAGGGGGTAAGGAAAAACTGTTTTTT | CASSTGGGGKEKLFF
TRBD1 | - | TRBJ2-6 | TRBV6-1 | TGTGCCAGCAGTGAATTCCGACAGGGGGCTTATGGGGCCAACGTCCTGACTTTC | CASSEFRQGAYGANVLTF
TRBD2 | - | TRBJ2-1 | TRBV5-1 | TGCGCCAGCAGCTTGGCTAGTAGGGCTAGCGGGGGAAATGAGCAGTTCTTC | CASSLASRASGGNEQFF
TRBD1 | once | TRBJ1-2 | TRBV5-6 | TGTGCCAGCAGCCCGCCCTGGAGGGACAGGGTTGATGGCTACACCTTC | CASSPPWRDRVDGYTF
TRBD2 | - | TRBJ2-2 | TRBV5-5 | TGTGCCAGCAGGCCAACCGGACTAGCGGGGGGGTCCGGGGAGCTGTTTTTT | CASRPTGLAGGSGELFF